This is a list of T cell receptor beta chains from one sample in a study of CD8 T cells in Susac syndrome. TCRdb ran MiXCR on the immunoSEQ multiplex PCR reads and lists one entry per CDR3 protein. The sample includes around 180,000 distinct CDR3 sequences, nearly 97% of them seen just once. The sequencing sample was made of CD4+ T cells from PBMCs. These receptors all stem from a human donor with multiple sclerosis. Each CDR3 is given with its conserved first and last residue. The D gene is left open where the match is weak. Where a row states a size, it is once, few, many or the class of an expanded clone; other rows omit it.

v_call	clone_size	j_call	d_call	cdr3_nt	cdr3_aa
TRBV7-3	NA	TRBJ2-5	TRBD1	TGTGCCAGCAGCCCGGGGCTCCTGACAGGGGGCCTAGAGACCCAGTACTTC	CASSPGLLTGGLETQYF
TRBV6-2/TRBV6-3	NA	TRBJ2-5	NA	TGTGCCAGCAGTTACCGACAAGAGACCCAGTACTTC	CASSYRQETQYF
TRBV2	NA	TRBJ2-1	TRBD2	TGTGCCAGCACACTAGCGATCCATGAGCAGTTCTTC	CASTLAIHEQFF
TRBV5-1	NA	TRBJ2-6	NA	TGCGCCAGCAGCTTGGAGATCTCTGGGGCCAACGTCCTGACTTTC	CASSLEISGANVLTF
TRBV20-1	NA	TRBJ1-1	NA	TGCAGTGCTTTACAGTGGACTGAAGCTTTCTTT	CSALQWTEAFF
TRBV20-1	once	TRBJ1-5	NA	TGCAGTGCTAGAGATTCGGGCCATAGCAATCAGCCCCAGCATTTT	CSARDSGHSNQPQHF
TRBV5-6	NA	TRBJ1-6	NA	TGTGCCAGCAGCTTTGGACGGGACAATTCACCCCTCCACTTT	CASSFGRDNSPLHF
TRBV20-1	NA	TRBJ1-6	TRBD1	TGCAGTGCTAGCTTCTGGACAGGGATGGAGCATTCACCCCTCCACTTT	CSASFWTGMEHSPLHF
TRBV2	NA	TRBJ2-7	TRBD1	TGTGCCAGCAGCCGGGACAGGGATTTCGGCGAGCAGTACTTC	CASSRDRDFGEQYF
TRBV20-1	NA	TRBJ2-1	TRBD2	TGCAGTGTTGAGCGGGGTATGGGAGATGAGCAGTTCTTC	CSVERGMGDEQFF
TRBV30	NA	TRBJ2-3	NA	TGTGCCTGGAGTGTACTTGCCTCCGGGGATACGCAGTATTTT	CAWSVLASGDTQYF
TRBV29-1	NA	TRBJ2-7	NA	TGCAGCGTTGACGTCGTCGGGGATGGCGAGCAGTACTTC	CSVDVVGDGEQYF
TRBV6-5	NA	TRBJ2-6	NA	TGTGCCAGCAGCTATAAGGGACTCTCTGGGGCCAACGTCCTGACTTTC	CASSYKGLSGANVLTF
TRBV30	NA	TRBJ2-1	NA	TGTGCCTGGACGGGGGCTTCCTACAATGGGCAGTTCTTC	CAWTGASYNGQFF
TRBV3-1	NA	TRBJ2-1	TRBD2	TGTGCCAGCAGCCTGAGACTAGCGGGCTACAATGAGCAGTTCTTC	CASSLRLAGYNEQFF
TRBV2	NA	TRBJ2-1	NA	TGTGCCAGCAGGGCCCTCCTAGTGTACCCTACCAATGAGCAGTTCTTC	CASRALLVYPTNEQFF
TRBV29-1	NA	TRBJ2-2	NA	TGCAGCGTCCCCGGGACCGCTTCGGACGGGGAGCTGTTTTTT	CSVPGTASDGELFF
TRBV30	once	TRBJ1-1	TRBD1	TGTGCCTGGAGTTCGCCGGGGGACAGGGGTTTCGAAGCTTTCTTT	CAWSSPGDRGFEAFF
TRBV6-2/TRBV6-3	NA	TRBJ2-3	NA	TGTGCCAGCAGCCAATCAGATACGCAGTATTTT	CASSQSDTQYF
TRBV7-9	NA	TRBJ1-2	NA	TGTGCCAGCACCCCTGGACAGTTTAACTATGGCTACACCTTC	CASTPGQFNYGYTF
TRBV20-1	NA	TRBJ2-3	NA	TGCAGTGCTAGAGTTGATTCAAGGGCAGATACGCAGTATTTT	CSARVDSRADTQYF
TRBV20-1	NA	TRBJ2-2	NA	TGCAGTGCTAGGCGCCGTGGCGGGGAGCTGTTTTTT	CSARRRGGELFF
TRBV20-1	NA	TRBJ1-1	NA	TGCAGTGCTCAGACAGCGAACACTGAAGCTTTCTTT	CSAQTANTEAFF
TRBV29-1	once	TRBJ2-1	TRBD1	TGCAGCGTTGGATCCTGGCCGGGACAGGGTAATGAGCAGTTCTTC	CSVGSWPGQGNEQFF
TRBV30	NA	TRBJ2-7	TRBD1	TGTGCCACGGACAGGGGGCTGAACGAGCAGTACTTC	CATDRGLNEQYF
TRBV20-1	NA	TRBJ1-1	NA	TGCAGTGCTAGAGATACCCGGAACACTGAAGCTTTCTTT	CSARDTRNTEAFF
TRBV7-9	NA	TRBJ1-2	NA	TGTGCCAGCAGCCCGACACCCGATAACTATGGCTACACCTTC	CASSPTPDNYGYTF
TRBV29-1	NA	TRBJ1-2	NA	NA	CSVFWQVYGYTF
TRBV4-3	NA	TRBJ1-6	NA	TGCGCCAGCAGCCAAGAGCGGGGAACGATGAATAATTCACCCCTCCACTTT	CASSQERGTMNNSPLHF
TRBV9	NA	TRBJ1-6	NA	TGTGCCAGCAGCGGTGGAACAGGTTTCCTCCACTTT	CASSGGTGFLHF
TRBV6-2/TRBV6-3	few	TRBJ2-7	NA	TGTGCCAGCAGTTACGACGGAGCCTACGAGCAGTACTTC	CASSYDGAYEQYF
TRBV15	NA	TRBJ2-7	TRBD1	TGTGCCACCAGCAGAGATTTTGGGACAGCCATACGTGAGCAGTACTTC	CATSRDFGTAIREQYF
TRBV29-1	NA	TRBJ1-2	NA	TGCAGCGTTGGCCGGGACATCTACTATGGCTACACCTTC	CSVGRDIYYGYTF